These T cell receptor beta chains were read from a single sample in a study of blood T cell repertoires in COVID-19. Clones were read by immunoSEQ multiplex PCR, and TCRdb kept only the in-frame ones, dropping some. The sample carries approximately 98,000 clones, about 85% recorded once. Sequencing was performed on peripheral blood. The receptors were sampled from a woman in her 70s with acute or convalescent COVID-19. Each CDR3 is given with its conserved first and last residue. D genes are given only for firm matches. For some rows the clone size is stated as once, few or many, or as a class when expanded; others skip it.

D	V	size	J	DNA	CDR3
-	TRBV15	-	TRBJ1-2	TGTGCCACCAGCACCCGGGACACTACTAACTATGGCTACACCTTC	CATSTRDTTNYGYTF
-	TRBV3-1/TRBV3-2	-	TRBJ2-2	TGTGCCAGCAGTAGCGGGACAGACACCGGGGAGCTGTTTTTT	CASSSGTDTGELFF
-	TRBV21-1	once	TRBJ1-2	TGTGCCAGCAGCAATAAGACAGGGGACTATGGCTACACCTTC	CASSNKTGDYGYTF
TRBD1	TRBV28	few	TRBJ1-5	TGTGCCAGCAGTTCGACAGGGGGCCGTCAGCCCCAGCATTTT	CASSSTGGRQPQHF
-	TRBV3-1/TRBV3-2	-	TRBJ2-5	TGTGCCAGCAGCCAAGGGCGGCAAGAGACCCAGTACTTC	CASSQGRQETQYF
TRBD2	TRBV9	-	TRBJ2-2	TGTGCCAGCAGCGTAGGGGCTAGCGGGGGCTTCACCGGGGAGCTGTTTTTT	CASSVGASGGFTGELFF
-	TRBV9	-	TRBJ2-2	TGTGCCAGCAGCGTGTCATTGGACAGCCACACCGGGGAGCTGTTTTTT	CASSVSLDSHTGELFF
TRBD2	TRBV2	-	TRBJ2-1	TGTGCCAGCAGGACCGGACTAGTGGGAAATGAGCAGTTCTTC	CASRTGLVGNEQFF
TRBD1	TRBV29-1	-	TRBJ1-5	TGCAGCGTTCGACAGGGTGGGATCAATCAGCCCCAGCATTTT	CSVRQGGINQPQHF
-	TRBV14	-	TRBJ2-3	TGTGCCAGCAGCCTCCTGACAGGGACTAGCACAGATACGCAGTATTTT	CASSLLTGTSTDTQYF
TRBD1	TRBV16	-	TRBJ2-1	TGTGCCAGCAGCCTTCTTGGACAGGGGCCTCGTAGTGAGCAGTTCTTC	CASSLLGQGPRSEQFF
TRBD2	TRBV9	once	TRBJ2-5	TGTGCCAGCAGCGTTACCGTAGCGGGAGGGGGGGAGACCCAGTACTTC	CASSVTVAGGGETQYF
TRBD2	TRBV5-4	-	TRBJ2-6	TGTGCCAGCAGCTTGTTCCGTAGCGGGAGACTCTCTGGGGCCAACGTCCTGACTTTC	CASSLFRSGRLSGANVLTF
-	TRBV19	-	TRBJ2-3	TGTGCCAGTCTCGAATGGCGCACAGATACGCAGTATTTT	CASLEWRTDTQYF
-	TRBV3-1/TRBV3-2	few	TRBJ2-2	TGTGCCAGCAAGGAAGGCGGTGGCAGACTAACCGGGGAGCTGTTTTTT	CASKEGGGRLTGELFF
-	TRBV5-8	-	TRBJ1-1	TGTGCCAGCAGCTTGTCGGGGGGAATGAACACTGAAGCTTTCTTT	CASSLSGGMNTEAFF
TRBD1	TRBV18	-	TRBJ2-2	TGTGCCACCCGGACAGGGACGAACACCGGGGAGCTGTTTTTT	CATRTGTNTGELFF
TRBD1	TRBV2	-	TRBJ1-6	TGTGCCAGCAGAGCGACAGGGGTGAATTCACCCCTCCACTTT	CASRATGVNSPLHF
-	TRBV5-8	-	TRBJ1-2	TGTGCCAGCAACTTCGAACACAAATTCACAGGGATTCGTGGCTACACCTTC	CASNFEHKFTGIRGYTF
-	TRBV4-1	once	TRBJ1-6	TGCGCCAGCAGCCAAGAGGTCCAAAAGAGGGAAATTTCACCCCTCCACTTT	CASSQEVQKREISPLHF
-	TRBV10-3	-	TRBJ2-3	TGTGCCATCAGTGATCGAGCGTACTACACAGATACGCAGTATTTT	CAISDRAYYTDTQYF
TRBD1	TRBV7-2	-	TRBJ1-4	TGTGCCAGCAGCTCGGGACAGTATCAGGAAAAACTGTTTTTT	CASSSGQYQEKLFF
-	TRBV2	-	TRBJ1-2	TGTGCCAGCCAGGTCGGGGTATATGGCTACACCTTC	CASQVGVYGYTF
-	TRBV19	-	TRBJ1-2	TGTGCCAGTAGTCCACAAAGGGGCTATGGCTACACCTTC	CASSPQRGYGYTF
TRBD1	TRBV7-9	-	TRBJ2-5	TGTGCCAGCAGCTTTCGACAGGGCGGATTCGAGACCCAGTACTTC	CASSFRQGGFETQYF
-	TRBV4-3	-	TRBJ2-3	TGCGCCAGCAGCCAAGCTTATCTTGATACGCAGTATTTT	CASSQAYLDTQYF
-	TRBV12-3/TRBV12-4	few	TRBJ1-3	TGTGCCAGCAGTTTAGCGAGACTTACCATATATTTT	CASSLARLTIYF
TRBD1	TRBV2	-	TRBJ1-2	TGTGCCAGCAGCGGACAGGGAGTCGGCTATGGCTACACCTTC	CASSGQGVGYGYTF
-	TRBV6-5	-	TRBJ1-1	TGTGCCAGCAGTCAGGGGTACACTGAAGCTTTCTTT	CASSQGYTEAFF
-	TRBV5-1	-	TRBJ2-2	TGCGCCAGCAGCGGCGGGACGGCAGGGGAGCTGTTTTTT	CASSGGTAGELFF
-	TRBV9	once	TRBJ1-1	TGTGCCAGCACCAACGGAGCGAACACTGAAGCTTTCTTT	CASTNGANTEAFF
-	TRBV15	few	TRBJ2-5	TGTGCCACCAGCAGTCAAGGGGCGCGGGAGACCCAGTACTTC	CATSSQGARETQYF
-	TRBV19	-	TRBJ2-3	TGTGCCAGTAGTAAAAGGACTAGCACAGATACGCAGTATTTT	CASSKRTSTDTQYF
-	TRBV5-6	-	TRBJ2-4	TGTGCCAGCAGCTTGGCAGGGAAAAACATTCAGTACTTC	CASSLAGKNIQYF
TRBD1	TRBV11-1	-	TRBJ1-2	TGTGCCAGCAGCTTACCGGGACAGAGCTACTATGGCTACACCTTC	CASSLPGQSYYGYTF
-	TRBV21-1	-	TRBJ2-5	TGTGCCAGCAGCCCCGCCCTAGCGGGGGGGCATGAAGAGACCCAGTACTTC	CASSPALAGGHEETQYF
-	TRBV6-5	-	TRBJ2-3	TGTGCCAGCAGGCAAGGGGGGGCAGATACGCAGTATTTT	CASRQGGADTQYF
TRBD1	TRBV7-3	-	TRBJ2-7	TGTGCCAGCAGCTCTGGACAGGACTACGAGCAGTACTTC	CASSSGQDYEQYF
TRBD1	TRBV6-2/TRBV6-3	-	TRBJ2-7	TGTGCCAGCAGTTACTCCGGGACAGGGGGGCAGCAGTACTTC	CASSYSGTGGQQYF
-	TRBV29-1	-	TRBJ1-2	TGCAGCGTTGTTGTCAGGGGAAGCTATGGCTACACCTTC	CSVVVRGSYGYTF
-	TRBV4-1	few	TRBJ1-2	TGCGCCAGCAGCTCACAATGGGGGCCAGAAGGCTACACCTTC	CASSSQWGPEGYTF
-	TRBV10-3	-	TRBJ2-7	TGTGCCATCAGTGATTTTCGGACTCGTTACGAGCAGTACTTC	CAISDFRTRYEQYF
-	TRBV19	-	TRBJ1-1	TGTGCCAGTAGTATGAATTGGTTGGAGGACACTGAAGCTTTCTTT	CASSMNWLEDTEAFF
-	TRBV5-1	-	TRBJ1-1	TGCGCCAGCAGCAAGGGACACCTGAACACTGAAGCTTTCTTT	CASSKGHLNTEAFF
TRBD1	TRBV14	-	TRBJ1-3	TGTGCCAGCAGCCGCTTGGGACAGAACTCTGGAAACACCATATATTTT	CASSRLGQNSGNTIYF
-	TRBV21-1	-	TRBJ1-2	TGTGCCAGCAGCATGGAGGGGCCTAACTATGGCTACACCTTC	CASSMEGPNYGYTF
TRBD1	TRBV7-2	-	TRBJ1-1	TGTGCCAGCAGCCCGAGCTACGGACAGGGCACTGAAGCTTTCTTT	CASSPSYGQGTEAFF
-	TRBV10-3	-	TRBJ1-1	TGTGCCATCAAAAAGACAGGCACCATGAACACTGAAGCTTTCTTT	CAIKKTGTMNTEAFF
-	TRBV20-1	-	TRBJ2-7	TGCAGTGCCTTTACACGGGACGAGCAGTACTTC	CSAFTRDEQYF